This TCR beta chain was found in a study of blood T cells in healthy people across ages. General study findings and limits: Greater diversity and more naive CD4+ cells were seen in long-lived donors than in aged donors.

Note on this clonotype: Its antigen is as yet unknown.

The authors isolated at least 6.5 million PBMCs per sample. CDR3 length: 15 amino acids. CDR1 and CDR2 from the germline V gene are SQVTM and ANQGSEA. V lost 2 bases to trimming and J lost 4 bases; unmatched junction nucleotides: 10. It was with a sample-barcoded 5' primer and a J-beta primer mix that a second PCR of roughly 7 to 12 cycles was run. The template-switch adaptor was a 5' adaptor with 12 random nucleotides. It tagged each cDNA molecule. MiXCR, applied by TCRdb to the 5' RACE reads, yields one record per CDR3 protein. Of 2 million or so distinct CDR3 sequences detected, 49% appear once; the ten largest clones hold approximately 2.1%.

The sequence derives from a woman aged 40 to 50 in good health. Sequencing used blood. The genes are TRBV29-1 and TRBJ1-2; TRBD1 matches at 7 bases. The CDR3 sequence: CSVEPRDSISYGYTF. CDR3 DNA sequence: TGCAGCGTTGAACCCCGGGACAGCATAAGCTATGGCTACACCTTC.